This T cell receptor (beta chain) originates from a study of blood T cell repertoires in COVID-19. Under the authors' procedure: Amplified reference gene primers provided the basis for estimating nucleated cell counts. Clones were read by immunoSEQ multiplex PCR, and TCRdb kept only the in-frame ones, dropping some. Clone size and V and J calls were adopted from that table, with D and trimming inferred from the DNA. The table includes some 150,000 clones, about 87% detected once. This CDR3 contains 16 residues. The V end was cut by 3 bases, the J end by 4 bases, with 18 bases between. J is TRBJ1-2 and V is TRBV23-1; possible D gene TRBD1, 5 bases. TRBV23-1 is assigned to the ORF class and has an uncertain function. Sequenced sample: peripheral blood. This TCR was recovered from a human donor in a cohort sampled during active COVID-19. CDR3 sequence: CASSHPTPDSSYGYTF. The CDR3 coding sequence is TGCGCCAGCAGTCACCCTACCCCTGACAGTTCCTATGGCTACACCTTC.